This is a list of T cell receptor beta chains from one sample in a study of glioma-infiltrating T cells after dendritic cell vaccination. Clones were read by immunoSEQ multiplex PCR, and TCRdb kept only the in-frame ones, dropping some. This table has roughly 96,000 clones, approximately 80% appearing once. This material consisted of blood, taken before dendritic cell vaccination. The receptors were sampled from a human donor with glioblastoma. CDR3s include the opening cysteine and the closing phenylalanine or tryptophan. Each record gives: V gene, clone size, D gene, J gene, CDR3 DNA, CDR3 protein. A D gene is named only where the DNA matches it firmly. Size values are once, few and many counts, or a class for expanded clones, and some rows have none.

v_gene: TRBV6-5; abundance: .; d_gene: .; j_gene: TRBJ1-6; CDR3nt: TGTGCCAGCACCCCGTGGGGCAGGGTTAATTCACCCCTCCACTTT; CDR3aa: CASTPWGRVNSPLHF
v_gene: TRBV5-1; abundance: .; d_gene: .; j_gene: TRBJ2-7; CDR3nt: TGCGCCAGCAGCTTGTACTCCCCCGTCGAGCCTCCCTACGAGCAGTACTTC; CDR3aa: CASSLYSPVEPPYEQYF
v_gene: TRBV5-1; abundance: few; d_gene: .; j_gene: TRBJ1-3; CDR3nt: TGCGCCAGCAGCGTATCGGTACAGGGCTCTGGAAACACCATATATTTT; CDR3aa: CASSVSVQGSGNTIYF
v_gene: TRBV10-3; abundance: .; d_gene: TRBD1; j_gene: TRBJ2-7; CDR3nt: TGTGCCATCAGCTTCGGACAGGGTACCTACGAGCAGTACTTC; CDR3aa: CAISFGQGTYEQYF
v_gene: TRBV18; abundance: .; d_gene: .; j_gene: TRBJ2-1; CDR3nt: TGTGCCAGCTCACCAATCCGGACAGAGGCCAATGAGCAGTTCTTC; CDR3aa: CASSPIRTEANEQFF
v_gene: TRBV30; abundance: .; d_gene: .; j_gene: TRBJ2-7; CDR3nt: TGTGCCTGGAGTCCTTATAATACAGGGAACGAGCAGTACTTC; CDR3aa: CAWSPYNTGNEQYF
v_gene: TRBV5-4; abundance: .; d_gene: .; j_gene: TRBJ2-1; CDR3nt: TGTGCCAGCAGCCGGCACACACAGGCATCCTACAATGAGCAGTTCTTC; CDR3aa: CASSRHTQASYNEQFF
v_gene: TRBV28; abundance: .; d_gene: .; j_gene: TRBJ1-5; CDR3nt: TGTGCCAGTGAGGGACATCACGGCTATCAGCCCCAGCATTTT; CDR3aa: CASEGHHGYQPQHF
v_gene: TRBV9; abundance: .; d_gene: .; j_gene: TRBJ1-6; CDR3nt: TGTGCCAGCAGCGTAGTAGCCCAGGGCTCACCCCTCCACTTT; CDR3aa: CASSVVAQGSPLHF
v_gene: TRBV5-1; abundance: once; d_gene: .; j_gene: TRBJ1-1; CDR3nt: TGCGCCAGCAGCACTCTCACGGGCACTGAAGCTTTCTTT; CDR3aa: CASSTLTGTEAFF
v_gene: TRBV19; abundance: few; d_gene: TRBD1; j_gene: TRBJ1-6; CDR3nt: TGTGCCAGTAGTTTCGGGACAGGGAATAATTCACCCCTCCACTTT; CDR3aa: CASSFGTGNNSPLHF
v_gene: TRBV23-1; abundance: .; d_gene: TRBD1; j_gene: TRBJ1-5; CDR3nt: TGCGCCAGCAGCCCGTCGGGACAGGGGGCTCTGAGGGGAAATGGCAATCAGCCCCAGCATTTT; CDR3aa: CASSPSGQGALRGNGNQPQHF
v_gene: TRBV6-1; abundance: .; d_gene: .; j_gene: TRBJ2-5; CDR3nt: TGTGCCAGCAGTGAAACCGCAGGGTGGGAGACCCAGTACTTC; CDR3aa: CASSETAGWETQYF
v_gene: TRBV10-3; abundance: .; d_gene: TRBD1; j_gene: TRBJ1-1; CDR3nt: TGTGCCATCAGGGCAGGGACAGATATATCGAACACTGAAGCTTTCTTT; CDR3aa: CAIRAGTDISNTEAFF
v_gene: TRBV6-5; abundance: .; d_gene: .; j_gene: TRBJ1-2; CDR3nt: TGTGCCAGCAGTCTAGGGGATCCAGCTAACTATGGCTACACCTTC; CDR3aa: CASSLGDPANYGYTF
v_gene: TRBV4-1; abundance: .; d_gene: TRBD1; j_gene: TRBJ1-2; CDR3nt: TGCGCCAGCGCGAAGGGGGCGAACTATGGCTACACCTTC; CDR3aa: CASAKGANYGYTF
v_gene: TRBV5-4; abundance: .; d_gene: .; j_gene: TRBJ2-7; CDR3nt: TGTGCCAGCAGCTTGGTAGCTTCACGCGAGCAGTACTTC; CDR3aa: CASSLVASREQYF
v_gene: TRBV5-1; abundance: .; d_gene: .; j_gene: TRBJ2-3; CDR3nt: TGCGCCAGCAGCTCCACGCTACTCACAGATACGCAGTATTTT; CDR3aa: CASSSTLLTDTQYF
v_gene: TRBV5-1; abundance: .; d_gene: .; j_gene: TRBJ1-1; CDR3nt: TGCGCCAGCAGCTGGACAGCCACGTTGAACACTGAAGCTTTCTTT; CDR3aa: CASSWTATLNTEAFF
v_gene: TRBV5-1; abundance: .; d_gene: .; j_gene: TRBJ2-5; CDR3nt: TGCGCCAGCAGCTACCGGGTTTCAACTGATCCCACGGGGGAGACCCAGTACTTC; CDR3aa: CASSYRVSTDPTGETQYF
v_gene: TRBV7-9; abundance: .; d_gene: .; j_gene: TRBJ1-3; CDR3nt: TGTGCCAGCTTGCCCTTACCGACAGCTTACTCTGGAAACACCATATATTTT; CDR3aa: CASLPLPTAYSGNTIYF
v_gene: TRBV5-4; abundance: .; d_gene: .; j_gene: TRBJ1-1; CDR3nt: TGTGCCAGCAGCTTGGATCGGACTGAAGCTTTCTTT; CDR3aa: CASSLDRTEAFF